The present T cell receptor beta chain was sequenced within a study of T cell responses to AZD1222 COVID-19 vaccine (dated by TCRdb to about 2021). Study-level background: AZD1222 recipients given second doses at about 4 weeks or at about 12 weeks were pooled, since spike-specific TCR depth and breadth were not found to differ between the two schedules. A total of approximately 240 trial participants underwent TCR sequencing, of whom nearly 210 had received two doses of AZD1222 and around 25 had received two doses of the MenACWY control vaccine. Trial participants were enrolled by age into 18-55, 56-69 and 70-plus year subgroups, with roughly 160, 29 and 62 TCR-sequenced participants respectively. Study-level results and caveats: After two AZD1222 doses, spike-specific TCR breadth and depth were significantly higher than at day 0 and than in MenACWY recipients. Because no day 14 peak-response samples were available, repertoires were characterized only after the peak T cell response. In the small 56-69-year group, the increase in depth fell short of significance, most likely because of low power. Participants were mostly white British and included more females than males, and it was suggested by the authors that clonal diversity may have been underestimated. Vaccine-associated CD4 TCRs spanned the whole spike protein, with dominant responses in regions 160-218 and 743-854. Reportedly, close to half of the unique spike-specific TCRs recognized epitopes lying outside the regions that are mutated in the B.1.351 and B.1.1.7 variants. Conclusions about previously exposed vaccinees are limited, since just 5 to 7 AZD1222 recipients were seropositive for SARS-CoV-2 at baseline.

The time point label, as the study defines it: baseline before first vaccination. Vaccinee samples came from UK trials COV001 and COV002, including a single-blind randomized controlled phase 2/3 trial of AZD1222 (ChAdOx1 nCoV-19) in healthy adults. For TCRbeta chain sequencing, PBMC samples were collected from trial participants at day 0 and at day 28 after the second dose. The CDR3 regions of human TCRbeta chains were analyzed by immunosequencing. Regarding the original processing steps: Repertoire TCRs were checked for matches against a reference library of SARS-CoV-2-specific TCRs that had been generated using the MIRA antigen-specificity platform. Breadth was defined as the fraction of unique TCRs that were SARS-CoV-2-associated, and depth was defined as the fraction of total T cells that were SARS-CoV-2-associated. Each spike-specific TCR was assigned to its reactive spike region and to a CD4 or CD8 class using the MIRA data. Log10-transformed breadth and depth values were compared by one-way ANOVA with Sidak's multiple comparisons tests. The table comes from immuneACCESS by way of TCRdb, which keeps in-frame sequences with V and J called. Part of the clones is missing from these tables; in studies checked, under half for an unresolved V gene and the rest for unknown reasons. V and J calls and clone size follow that table, whereas D and trimming were derived from the DNA. The sample table shows over 100,000 clones, and around 91% are seen once. The top ten hold 15% to 20% of the sample.

From V the trimming removes 0 bases and from J it removes 0 bases, while the gene matches leave 7 bases of the junction unaccounted for. The CDR3 holds 17 amino acids from the cysteine to the phenylalanine. CDR3 DNA is the only sequence kept; it has 51 bases, read in frame from the first base. Taken from the germline V gene, the CDR1 and CDR2 loops are MNHNS and SASEGT. A remark on this clone: The antigen this receptor binds is unknown. The record has no base qualities; no much larger clone is one base away.

This receptor was obtained from an adult in good health. The sequencing here drew on peripheral blood, taken on day 0 of AZD1222 vaccination. The sequence links TRBV6-1 to TRBJ1-1; 7 central bases correspond to TRBD1. The CDR3 here reads CASSEAPGGTMNTEAFF. In nucleotide form, the sequence is TGTGCCAGCAGTGAAGCTCCAGGGGGAACCATGAACACTGAAGCTTTCTTT.